The TCR beta chain under discussion was sequenced for a study of OX40 agonist ivuxolimab in advanced cancers. For the study at large: The patients received ivuxolimab by intravenous route every 2 weeks at 0.01 to 10 mg/kg.

Assay: immunoSEQ multiplex PCR; the TCRdb copy retains only in-frame clones and omits some. The sample yields fewer than 90,000 clones, approximately 90% seen once. Study conclusions and caveats: On average, a greater number of expanded clones characterised CD8+ T cells relative to CD4+. Clonal expansion among partial responders at 0.1-3.0 mg/kg ranked near the lowest.

This clone came up once. Its matching antigen is unknown. The CDR3 has 15 residues. CDR1 and CDR2 (germline): ENHRY, SYGVKD. Trimming stripped 2 bases from V and 4 bases from J, with 12 bases between. This clonotype was sampled from an adult with an advanced solid tumor such as melanoma, head and neck, liver or kidney cancer. The gene calls are TRBV10-3 and TRBJ2-1, with D possibly matching TRBD1 (6 bases). This specimen was CD4+ or CD8+ T cells sorted from blood, taken in a trial of the OX40 agonist ivuxolimab. CDR3 coding DNA: TGTGCCATCAGTGAGGAAGGGGGTTATTACAATGAGCAGTTCTTC. As protein: CAISEEGGYYNEQFF.